This T cell receptor (beta chain) was recovered during a study of T cell changes during pregnancy in multiple sclerosis. This CDR3 has 14 amino acids. Germline V gene data show CDR1 as MNHEY and CDR2 as SMNVEV (reference sequence). Trimming removed 5 bases from V and 5 bases from J; junction bases left unmatched: 6. TCRdb's copy holds only in-frame clones and misses some; the assay was immunoSEQ multiplex PCR. The sample carries 90,000 or so clones, 85% to 95% recorded once. The sample here was peripheral blood, taken after pregnancy. This clonotype was obtained from a female donor in good health, enrolled as a control in a pregnancy study. V usage is TRBV27 and J usage is TRBJ1-2; 9 bases match TRBD1. CDR3 region: CASSRDREGYGYTF. In nucleotides, the CDR3 is TGTGCCAGCAGTCGGGACAGGGAGGGTTATGGCTACACCTTC.